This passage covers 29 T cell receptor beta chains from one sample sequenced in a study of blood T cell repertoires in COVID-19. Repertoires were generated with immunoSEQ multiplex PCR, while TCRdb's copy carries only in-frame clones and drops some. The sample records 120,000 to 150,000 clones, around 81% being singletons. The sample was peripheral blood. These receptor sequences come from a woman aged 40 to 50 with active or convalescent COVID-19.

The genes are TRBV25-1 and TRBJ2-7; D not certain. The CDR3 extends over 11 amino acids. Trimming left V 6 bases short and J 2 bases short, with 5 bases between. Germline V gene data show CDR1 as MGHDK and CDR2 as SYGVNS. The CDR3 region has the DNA TGTGCCAGCAGCGTTACCTACGAGCAGTACTTC. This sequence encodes CASSVTYEQYF.

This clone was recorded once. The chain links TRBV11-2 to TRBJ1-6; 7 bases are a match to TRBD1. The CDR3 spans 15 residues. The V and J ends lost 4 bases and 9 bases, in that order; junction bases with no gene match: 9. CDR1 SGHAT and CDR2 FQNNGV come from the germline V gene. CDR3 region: CASSSSGTDLSPLHF. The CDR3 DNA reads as TGTGCCAGCAGCTCCTCCGGGACAGACCTTTCACCCCTCCACTTT.

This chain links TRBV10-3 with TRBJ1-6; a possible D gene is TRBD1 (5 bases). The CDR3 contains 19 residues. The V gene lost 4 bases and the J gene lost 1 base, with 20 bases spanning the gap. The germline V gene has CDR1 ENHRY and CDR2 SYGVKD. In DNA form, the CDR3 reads TGTGCCATCAGTGCCGGGGGAGACAGATCTGGGTCCTATAATTCACCCCTCCACTTT. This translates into CAISAGGDRSGSYNSPLHF.

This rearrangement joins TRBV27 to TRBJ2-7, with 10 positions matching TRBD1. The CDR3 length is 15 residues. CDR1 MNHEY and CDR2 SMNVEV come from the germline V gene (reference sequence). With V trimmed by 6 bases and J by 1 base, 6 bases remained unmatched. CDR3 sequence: CASSPPDRGSYEQYF. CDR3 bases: TGTGCCAGCAGCCCGCCGGACAGGGGGTCCTACGAGCAGTACTTC.

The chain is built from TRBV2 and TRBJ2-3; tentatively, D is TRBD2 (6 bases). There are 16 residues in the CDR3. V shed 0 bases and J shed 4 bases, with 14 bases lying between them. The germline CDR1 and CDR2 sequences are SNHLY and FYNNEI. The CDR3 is CASSEAPRAGADTQYF. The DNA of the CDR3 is TGTGCCAGCAGTGAAGCCCCACGAGCGGGCGCAGATACGCAGTATTTT.

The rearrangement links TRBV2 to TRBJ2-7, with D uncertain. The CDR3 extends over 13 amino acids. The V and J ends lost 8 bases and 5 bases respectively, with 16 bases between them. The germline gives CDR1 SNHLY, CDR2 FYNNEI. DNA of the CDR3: TGTGCCAGCGACTCATATAAATCCGACGAGCAGTACTTC. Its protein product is CASDSYKSDEQYF.

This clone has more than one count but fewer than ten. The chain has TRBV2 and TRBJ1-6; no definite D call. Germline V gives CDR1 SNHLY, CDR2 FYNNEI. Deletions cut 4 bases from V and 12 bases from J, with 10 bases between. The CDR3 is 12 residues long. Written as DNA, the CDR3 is TGTGCCAGCAGTGGCAACTCCGGACCCCTCCACTTT. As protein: CASSGNSGPLHF.

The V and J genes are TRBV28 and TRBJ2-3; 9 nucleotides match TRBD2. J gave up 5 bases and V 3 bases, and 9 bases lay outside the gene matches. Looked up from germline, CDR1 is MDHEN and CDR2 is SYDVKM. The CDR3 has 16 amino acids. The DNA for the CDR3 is TGTGCCAGCAGTTTTCTGGCGGGAGGGTTCGGAGATACGCAGTATTTT. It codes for CASSFLAGGFGDTQYF.

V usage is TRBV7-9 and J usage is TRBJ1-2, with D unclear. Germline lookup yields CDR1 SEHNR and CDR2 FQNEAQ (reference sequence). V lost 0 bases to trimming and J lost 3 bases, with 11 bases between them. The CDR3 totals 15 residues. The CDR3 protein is CASSLANRFHYGYTF. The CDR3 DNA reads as TGTGCCAGCAGCTTAGCAAACCGGTTCCACTATGGCTACACCTTC.

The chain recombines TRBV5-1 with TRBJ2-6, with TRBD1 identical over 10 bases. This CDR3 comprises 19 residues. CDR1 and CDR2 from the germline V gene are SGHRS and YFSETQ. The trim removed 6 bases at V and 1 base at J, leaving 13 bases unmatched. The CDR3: CASMSFGTGVESGANVLTF. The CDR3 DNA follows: TGCGCCAGCATGTCCTTCGGGACAGGGGTGGAATCTGGGGCCAACGTCCTGACTTTC.

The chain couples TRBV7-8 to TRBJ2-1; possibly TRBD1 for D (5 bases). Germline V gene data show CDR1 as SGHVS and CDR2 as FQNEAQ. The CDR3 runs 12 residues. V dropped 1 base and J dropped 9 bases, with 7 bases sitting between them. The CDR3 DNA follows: TGTGCCAGCAGCTTAGGAAGGGGTGAGCAGTTCTTC. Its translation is CASSLGRGEQFF.

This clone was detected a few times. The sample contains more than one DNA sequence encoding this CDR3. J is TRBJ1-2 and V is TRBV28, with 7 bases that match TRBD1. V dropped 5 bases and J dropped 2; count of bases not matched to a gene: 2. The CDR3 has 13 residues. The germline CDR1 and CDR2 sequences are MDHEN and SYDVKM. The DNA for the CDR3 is TGTGCCAGCAGTCCGACAGGGAACTATGGCTACACCTTC. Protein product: CASSPTGNYGYTF.

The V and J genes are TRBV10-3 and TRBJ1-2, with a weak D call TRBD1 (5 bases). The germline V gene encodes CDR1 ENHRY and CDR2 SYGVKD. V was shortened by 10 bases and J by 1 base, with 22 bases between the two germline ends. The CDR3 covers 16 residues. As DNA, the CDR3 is TGTGCCACAAGCCGGTGGGCGACAGCACTTAACTATGGCTACACCTTC. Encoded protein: CATSRWATALNYGYTF.

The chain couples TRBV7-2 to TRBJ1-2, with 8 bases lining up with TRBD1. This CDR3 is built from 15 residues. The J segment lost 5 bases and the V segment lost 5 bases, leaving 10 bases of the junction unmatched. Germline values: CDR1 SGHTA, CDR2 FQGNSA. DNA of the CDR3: TGTGCCAGCAGCCCCGGGACAGGCCCGGGGTATGGCTACACCTTC. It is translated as CASSPGTGPGYGYTF.

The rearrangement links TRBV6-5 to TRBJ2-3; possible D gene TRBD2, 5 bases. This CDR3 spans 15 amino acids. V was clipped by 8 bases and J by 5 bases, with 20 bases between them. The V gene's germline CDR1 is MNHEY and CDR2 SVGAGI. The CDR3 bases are TGTGCCAGCTCCAACCGCCCCCCTGGAGGAGATACGCAGTATTTT. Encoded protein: CASSNRPPGGDTQYF.

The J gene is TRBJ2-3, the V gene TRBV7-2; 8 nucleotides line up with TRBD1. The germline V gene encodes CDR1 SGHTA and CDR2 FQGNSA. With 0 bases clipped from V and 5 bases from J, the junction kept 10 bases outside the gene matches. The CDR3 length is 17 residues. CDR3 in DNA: TGTGCCAGCAGCTTAGCTCTTGCCAGGGGGCGGGAAGATACGCAGTATTTT. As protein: CASSLALARGREDTQYF.

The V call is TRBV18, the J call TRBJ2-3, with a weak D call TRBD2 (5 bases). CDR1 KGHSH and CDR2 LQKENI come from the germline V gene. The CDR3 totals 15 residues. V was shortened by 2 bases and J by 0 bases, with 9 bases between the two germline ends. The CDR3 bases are TGTGCCAGCTCACCAATGGACTCAAGCACAGATACGCAGTATTTT. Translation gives CASSPMDSSTDTQYF.

DNA of the CDR3: TGTGCCAGCAGTTTAATCCTAGCGGGAGCGCACAATGAGCAGTTCTTC. Translation: CASSLILAGAHNEQFF. This chain connects TRBV28 to TRBJ2-1; 10 nucleotides line up with TRBD2. The CDR3 runs 16 residues. Germline V gives CDR1 MDHEN, CDR2 SYDVKM. The V and J ends lost 2 bases and 5 bases, in that order; junction bases with no gene match: 6.

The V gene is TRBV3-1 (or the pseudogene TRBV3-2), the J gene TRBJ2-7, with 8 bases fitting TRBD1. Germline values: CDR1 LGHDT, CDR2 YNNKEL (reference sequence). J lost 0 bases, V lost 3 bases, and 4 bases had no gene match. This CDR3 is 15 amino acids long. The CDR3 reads CASSHSGTGSYEQYF. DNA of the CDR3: TGTGCCAGCAGCCACTCCGGGACAGGCTCCTACGAGCAGTACTTC.

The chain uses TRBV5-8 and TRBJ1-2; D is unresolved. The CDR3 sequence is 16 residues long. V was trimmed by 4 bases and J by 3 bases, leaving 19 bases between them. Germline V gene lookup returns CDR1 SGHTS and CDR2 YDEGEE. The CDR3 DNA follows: TGTGCCAGCAGCCTAAACTCCGGTCCATTTTACTATGGCTACACCTTC. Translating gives CASSLNSGPFYYGYTF.

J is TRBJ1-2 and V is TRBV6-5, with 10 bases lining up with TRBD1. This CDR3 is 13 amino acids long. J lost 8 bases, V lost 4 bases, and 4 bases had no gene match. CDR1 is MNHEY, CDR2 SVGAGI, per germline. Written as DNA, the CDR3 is TGTGCCAGCAGTTCGTGGGACAGGGGAGGCTACACCTTC. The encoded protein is CASSSWDRGGYTF.

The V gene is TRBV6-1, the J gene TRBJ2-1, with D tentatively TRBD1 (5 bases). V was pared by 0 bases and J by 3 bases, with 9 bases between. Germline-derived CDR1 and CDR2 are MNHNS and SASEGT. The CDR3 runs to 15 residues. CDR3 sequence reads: CASSEAGVLYNEQFF. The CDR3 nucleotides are TGTGCCAGCAGTGAAGCAGGGGTCCTCTACAATGAGCAGTTCTTC.

The CDR3 nucleotides read TGCGCCAGCAGCTCCTCCGGGACTAGCGGGATAGCAGATACGCAGTATTTT. This codes for CASSSSGTSGIADTQYF. V usage is TRBV5-1 and J usage is TRBJ2-3; TRBD2 matches 13 bases. Germline assignment: CDR1 SGHRS and CDR2 YFSETQ. CDR3 length equals 17 residues. V was pared by 3 bases and J by 4 bases, with 8 bases of the junction left unmatched.

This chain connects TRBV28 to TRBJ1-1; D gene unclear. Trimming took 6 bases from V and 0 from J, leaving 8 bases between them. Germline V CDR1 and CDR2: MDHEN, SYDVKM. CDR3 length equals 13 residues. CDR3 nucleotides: TGTGCCAGCAGGCCCGGGATGAACACTGAAGCTTTCTTT. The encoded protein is CASRPGMNTEAFF.

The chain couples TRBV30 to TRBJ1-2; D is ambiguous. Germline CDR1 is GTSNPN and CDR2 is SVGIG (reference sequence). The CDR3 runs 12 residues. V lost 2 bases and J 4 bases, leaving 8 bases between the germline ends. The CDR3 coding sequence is TGTGCCTGGAGTCTAGGAAGCTATGGCTACACCTTC. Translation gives CAWSLGSYGYTF.

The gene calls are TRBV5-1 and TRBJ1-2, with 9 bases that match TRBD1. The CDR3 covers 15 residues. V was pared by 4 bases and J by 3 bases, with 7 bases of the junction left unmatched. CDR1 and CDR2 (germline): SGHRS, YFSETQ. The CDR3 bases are TGCGCCAGCAGCGATTCGACAGGGGGAGACTATGGCTACACCTTC. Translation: CASSDSTGGDYGYTF.

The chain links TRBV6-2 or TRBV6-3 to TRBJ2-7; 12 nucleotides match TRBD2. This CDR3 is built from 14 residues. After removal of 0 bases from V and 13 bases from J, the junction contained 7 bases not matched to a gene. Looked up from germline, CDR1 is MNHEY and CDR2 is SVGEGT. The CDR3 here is CASSYSGLAGTTYF. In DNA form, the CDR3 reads TGTGCCAGCAGTTACTCGGGACTAGCGGGTACTACCTACTTC.

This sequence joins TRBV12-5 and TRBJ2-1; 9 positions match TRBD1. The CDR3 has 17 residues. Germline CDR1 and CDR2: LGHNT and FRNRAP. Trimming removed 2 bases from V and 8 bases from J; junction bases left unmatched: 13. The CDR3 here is CASGLTGGTGYNDEQFF. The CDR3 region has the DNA TGTGCTAGTGGTTTGACAGGAGGGACAGGGTATAATGATGAGCAGTTCTTC. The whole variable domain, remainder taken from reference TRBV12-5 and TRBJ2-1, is DARVTQTPRHKVTEMGQEVTMRCQPILGHNTVFWYRQTMMQGLELLAYFRNRAPLDDSGMPKDRFSAEMPDATLATLKIQPSEPRDSAVYFCASGLTGGTGYNDEQFFGPGTRLTVL.

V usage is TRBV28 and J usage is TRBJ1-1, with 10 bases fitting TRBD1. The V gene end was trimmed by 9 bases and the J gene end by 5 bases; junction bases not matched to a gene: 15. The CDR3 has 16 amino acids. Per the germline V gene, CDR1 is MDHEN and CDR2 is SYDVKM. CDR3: CASPGDRGLPRTEAFF. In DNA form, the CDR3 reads TGTGCCAGTCCAGGCGACAGGGGGCTCCCGAGGACTGAAGCTTTCTTT.